This T cell receptor (delta chain) appears in the sequencing data of a study of gamma-delta T cells after stem cell transplantation. On this clone: A read error is likely here: a far larger clone is one base away. This specimen includes other DNA sequences encoding the same CDR3.

TCRdb applied CATT to the RT-PCR reads for clone calling. This table holds over 2,000 delta-chain clones, 3.1% found once. This CDR3 contains 15 residues. V was shortened by 7 bases and J by 0 bases, with 17 bases between the two germline ends. CDR1 is GEAIGNYY and CDR2 is EKD in the germline V gene. This sequence joins TRDV2 and TRDJ1; D ambiguous. This TCR was recovered from a human donor. It is not recorded whose cells these are; they may come from a transplant donor. Sequenced material: gamma-delta T cells. CDR3 residues: CACDPVGAYTDKLIF. CDR3 nucleotide sequence: TGTGCCTGCGACCCCGTAGGGGCGTACACCGATAAACTCATCTTT.